These 24 T cell receptor beta chains originate from one sample sequenced in a study of regulatory T cells in long-lasting Graves disease. Both iRepertoire HTBI primers and Arm-PCR of CDR3 regions were used to build the TCR beta libraries. Each CDR3 protein gets one entry after TCRdb re-called the multiplex PCR reads with MiXCR. The data show around 450,000 distinct CDR3 sequences, 15% to 20% seen once. The time point was: newly diagnosed GD, antithyroid drugs for less than 3 months. PBMCs provided the RNA from which the TCR library was made. This sample was also put to use in a study of T cells in Graves' hyperthyroidism and ophthalmopathy.

Sequenced material: peripheral blood mononuclear cells (PBMCs), taken at new diagnosis, from a patient treated with antithyroid drugs. Receptors originate from a man aged 35-49 years with Graves disease.

The chain employs TRBV6-2 or TRBV6-3 and TRBJ1-1; D ambiguous. Between the trimmed V and J ends, which lost 6 bases and 5 bases, there was a span of 10 bases. The CDR3 covers 12 residues. The germline CDR1 and CDR2 sequences are MNHEY and SVGEGT. The CDR3 loop reads CASRKFITEAFF. Here the CDR3 DNA reads TGTGCCAGCAGGAAGTTTATTACTGAAGCTTTCTTT.

This clonotype was recorded many times. The genes are TRBV5-1 and TRBJ2-2; D remains ambiguous. The CDR3 is 12 amino acids. Per the germline V gene, CDR1 is SGHRS and CDR2 is YFSETQ. Deletions cut 6 bases from V and 5 bases from J, with 8 bases between. The CDR3 spells CASTLGTGELFF. DNA for the CDR3: TGCGCCAGCACCCTGGGTACCGGGGAGCTGTTTTTT. Supplemented by reference TRBV5-1 and TRBJ2-2, the full variable domain reads KAGVTQTPRYLIKTRGQQVTLSCSPISGHRSVSWYQQTPGQGLQFLFEYFSETQRNKGNFPGRFSGRQFSNSRSEMNVSTLELGDSALYLCASTLGTGELFFGEGSRLTVL.

The rearrangement links TRBV2 to TRBJ2-2, with a weak D call TRBD1 (6 bases). This CDR3 contains 16 residues. With 6 bases removed from V and 0 bases from J, the gap between germline ends came to 14 bases. Germline CDR1 and CDR2: SNHLY and FYNNEI. DNA for the CDR3: TGTGCCAGCAGAGACACCGGGACATCGAACACCGGGGAGCTGTTTTTT. Its protein is CASRDTGTSNTGELFF.

Notes on this clonotype: This clone may be a read error of a much larger clone one base away. The chain links TRBV19 to TRBJ2-1, with 12 bases aligning to TRBD1. The CDR3 is 15 residues long. Germline V gene lookup returns CDR1 LNHDA and CDR2 SQIVND (reference sequence). V gave up 7 bases and J gave up 6 bases; unmatched junction bases: 7. In nucleotides, the CDR3 is TGTGCCAGTACTCCTGGGACAGGGGGCTGCAATGAGCAGTTCTTC. Translation: CASTPGTGGCNEQFF.

The chain has TRBV7-9 and TRBJ1-2; D ambiguous. The CDR3 has 10 amino acids. V was trimmed by 5 bases and J by 6 bases, leaving 4 bases between them. The germline gives CDR1 SEHNR, CDR2 FQNEAQ (reference sequence). CDR3 residues: CASSNDGYTF. CDR3 nucleotide sequence: TGTGCCAGCAGCAATGATGGCTACACCTTC.

The gene calls are TRBV5-1 and TRBJ1-1; D might be TRBD1 (6 bases). CDR3 length: 12 residues. V was shortened by 3 bases and J by 7 bases, with 10 bases between the two germline ends. The germline V gene has CDR1 SGHRS and CDR2 YFSETQ. CDR3 nucleotides: TGCGCCAGCAGCTCACTACAGGGTGAAGCTTTCTTT. Protein: CASSSLQGEAFF.

There are many counts of this clonotype. The J gene is TRBJ2-3, the V gene TRBV24-1, with D perhaps TRBD2 (6 bases). The CDR3 is made up of 15 amino acids. V lost 6 bases and J lost 2, with 14 bases in between. Germline lookup yields CDR1 KGHDR and CDR2 SFDVKD. CDR3 amino acids: CATSPVAGNTDTQYF. DNA of the CDR3: TGTGCCACCAGTCCAGTCGCGGGAAACACAGATACGCAGTATTTT.

This clonotype was recorded many times. The gene calls are TRBV12-3 or TRBV12-4 and TRBJ2-2; 7 nucleotides line up with TRBD1. The trim removed 5 bases at V and 1 base at J, leaving 1 base unmatched. The CDR3 has 14 amino acids. In DNA, the CDR3 is TGTGCCAGCAGTCCAGGGGGGAACACCGGGGAGCTGTTTTTT. Translating it yields CASSPGGNTGELFF.

This clonotype has a count of ten or more. V usage is TRBV6-2 or TRBV6-3 and J usage is TRBJ2-3; 12 bases are a match to TRBD1. CDR1 MNHEY and CDR2 SVGEGT come from the germline V gene. V gave up 2 bases and J gave up 5 bases; unmatched junction bases: 2. The CDR3 covers 15 residues. The CDR3 loop reads CASSYRDRGQDTQYF. In DNA form, the CDR3 reads TGTGCCAGCAGTTACCGGGACAGGGGGCAAGATACGCAGTATTTT.

With regard to this clonotype: One end of the junction varies from germline; a read error may be responsible. The chain links TRBV4-1 to TRBJ1-4, with D perhaps matching TRBD1 (5 bases). Germline lookup yields CDR1 MGHRA and CDR2 YSYEKL. The CDR3 covers 15 residues. CDR3 residues: CASSQDAGLFEKLSF. The CDR3 bases are TGCGCCAGCAGCCAAGACGCAGGGTTATTTGAAAAACTGTCTTTT.

Comments on this clonotype: The junction differs from germline at one of its ends, possibly a read error. The rearrangement joins TRBV2 to TRBJ2-1, with D possibly matching TRBD1 (5 bases). The germline V gene has CDR1 SNHLY and CDR2 FYNNEI. The CDR3 length is 15 residues. The CDR3 region is CASSWYSGADNKQFF. The CDR3 region has the DNA TGTGCCAGCAGTTGGTATTCTGGGGCCGACAATAAGCAGTTCTTC.

This clonotype has a single count. Just one base apart from a much larger clone, this may be a read error. The chain combines TRBV6-6 with TRBJ2-7; D is ambiguous. The V end lost 0 bases, the J end lost 1 base, and 16 bases lay between the germline ends. The CDR3 sequence is 17 residues long. Germline V gives CDR1 MNHNY, CDR2 SVGAGI (reference sequence). The CDR3 DNA reads as TGTGCCAGCAGTTACTCGGCGACCCAATGGCATTCCTACGAGCAGTACTTC. Its translation: CASSYSATQWHSYEQYF.

This chain connects TRBV5-1 to TRBJ2-5, with 7 bases that match TRBD1. J lost 1 base, V lost 4 bases, and 7 bases had no gene match. CDR3 size: 15 residues. CDR1 is SGHRS, CDR2 YFSETQ, per germline. CDR3 loop: CASSRRQGIQETQYF. CDR3 in DNA: TGCGCCAGCAGCCGCCGACAGGGAATCCAAGAGACCCAGTACTTC.

This sequence joins TRBV25-1 and TRBJ1-5; perhaps TRBD1 as D (6 bases). The germline V gene has CDR1 MGHDK and CDR2 SYGVNS. This CDR3 contains 14 residues. The V and J ends lost 8 bases and 1 base respectively, with 12 bases between them. As DNA, the CDR3 is TGTGCCAGCGGCCTCGGGGGCAGCAATCAGCCCCAGCATTTT. It specifies CASGLGGSNQPQHF.

As for this clonotype: This could be a read error, since a much larger clone is one nucleotide away. The chain combines TRBV28 with TRBJ2-1; 8 nucleotides line up with TRBD1. The J call may be mistaken, given a closer DNA end match to TRBJ2-5. Germline V gene sequence: CDR1 MDHEN, CDR2 SYDVKM. The CDR3 has 20 residues. The CDR3 loop is CASSLVQDRVILVPQETQYF. In DNA form, the CDR3 reads TGTGCCAGCAGTTTAGTTCAGGACAGGGTAATTCTAGTACCACAAGAGACCCAGTACTTC.

The table lists this clonotype with many counts. The J gene is TRBJ2-7, the V gene TRBV30; 9 bases are shared with TRBD2. V lost 5 bases to trimming and J lost 5 bases; unmatched junction nucleotides: 10. The CDR3 is 14 amino acids. CDR1 and CDR2 from the germline V gene are GTSNPN and SVGIG (reference sequence). As DNA, the CDR3 is TGTGCCTGGTCGGTCGGGACTAGCAGTAACGAGCAGTACTTC. It encodes CAWSVGTSSNEQYF.

This clonotype was observed a few times. V gene TRBV20-1 combines with J gene TRBJ2-1, with D unresolved. Trimming left V 5 bases short and J 0 bases short, with 5 bases between. CDR3 size: 12 residues. Germline CDR1 is DFQATT and CDR2 is SNEGSKA (reference sequence). CDR3 protein: CSAWSSYNEQFF. CDR3 sequence (DNA): TGCAGTGCTTGGAGCTCCTACAATGAGCAGTTCTTC.

This clonotype was counted many times. This chain joins TRBV2 and TRBJ2-3; D perhaps matches TRBD1 (6 bases). The germline V and J ends were trimmed by 6 bases and 0 bases, with 10 bases remaining between them. This CDR3 contains 14 residues. Per the germline V gene, CDR1 is SNHLY and CDR2 is FYNNEI. The DNA for the CDR3 is TGTGCCAGCAGCGGGGACAAAAGCACAGATACGCAGTATTTT. Its protein is CASSGDKSTDTQYF.

In this sample, this clonotype turned up a few times. This sequence joins TRBV7-3 and TRBJ2-7; D uncertain. The CDR3 totals 13 residues. Germline V lookup: CDR1 SGHTA, CDR2 FQGTGA. Between the trimmed V and J ends, which lost 4 bases and 3 bases, there was a span of 10 bases. The DNA for the CDR3 is TGTGCCAGCAGCTCGGACGTTGGCTACGAGCAGTACTTC. It yields the protein CASSSDVGYEQYF. The full variable domain, rest sourced from reference TRBV7-3 and TRBJ2-7, is GAGVSQTPSNKVTEKGKYVELRCDPISGHTALYWYRQSLGQGPEFLIYFQGTGAADDSGLPNDRFFAVRPEGSVSTLKIQRTERGDSAVYLCASSSDVGYEQYFGPGTRLTVT.

The genes are TRBV4-1 and TRBJ2-1, with 12 bases aligning to TRBD2. Trimming cost V 5 bases and J 8 bases; bases outside gene matches: 7. This CDR3 contains 15 residues. Looked up from germline, CDR1 is MGHRA and CDR2 is YSYEKL. The CDR3: CASSKTSGRTDEQFF. For the CDR3, the DNA is TGCGCCAGCAGCAAGACTAGCGGGAGAACGGATGAGCAGTTCTTC.

This clonotype was seen at least ten times. The chain links TRBV6-1 to TRBJ2-2, with 8 nucleotides matching TRBD1. The CDR3 sequence is 15 residues long. The V gene end was trimmed by 6 bases and the J gene end by 3 bases; junction bases not matched to a gene: 6. Germline assignment: CDR1 MNHNS and CDR2 SASEGT. The CDR3 here is CASRQQGVYTGELFF. CDR3 nucleotide sequence: TGTGCCAGCAGGCAACAGGGGGTATACACCGGGGAGCTGTTTTTT.

This chain uses TRBV7-9 with TRBJ1-3; D is possibly TRBD1 (6 bases). CDR1 SEHNR and CDR2 FQNEAQ come from the germline V gene (reference sequence). The CDR3 has 16 amino acids. Deletions cut 3 bases from V and 0 bases from J, with 12 bases between. CDR3 DNA sequence: TGTGCCAGCAGCTTGGGGACATCCAGCTCTGGAAACACCATATATTTT. Translated: CASSLGTSSSGNTIYF.

Comment on this clonotype: Given a much more abundant clone one base away, this may be a read error. The CDR3 carries no conserved terminal phenylalanine or tryptophan, so it likely arises from a read error. This chain connects TRBV5-1 to TRBJ2-1; 9 positions agree with TRBD1. The CDR3 contains 12 residues. The J segment lost 12 bases and the V segment lost 3 bases, leaving 4 bases of the junction unmatched. Per the germline V gene, CDR1 is SGHRS and CDR2 is YFSETQ. The CDR3 bases are TGCGCCAGCAGCTCCACAGGGGGCGGGCAGTTCCTC. It is translated as CASSSTGGGQFL.

This clonotype has only a few counts. This chain's CDR3 is CASSPRATGTASNQPQHF. The CDR3 DNA sequence: TGTGCCAGTAGTCCCCGGGCGACCGGGACGGCTAGCAATCAGCCCCAGCATTTT. The gene calls are TRBV19 and TRBJ1-5; weak D call: TRBD1 (5 bases). Germline CDR1 reads LNHDA; CDR2 reads SQIVND (reference sequence). The ends were cut back, 5 bases at V and 0 bases at J, with 20 bases in the middle. This CDR3 spans 18 amino acids.